These 29 T cell receptor beta chains share one sample of origin, sequenced in a study of blood T cell repertoires in COVID-19. TCRdb keeps only in-frame clones here, not all; method: immunoSEQ multiplex PCR. The sample holds fewer than 200,000 clones; just under 85% are singletons and the top ten take about a fifth. Sample: peripheral blood. The receptors originated from an elderly woman with acute or convalescent COVID-19.

This clone was counted only a few times. V gene TRBV6-2 or TRBV6-3 combines with J gene TRBJ2-3, with 8 bases identical to TRBD1. There are 19 residues in the CDR3. The ends lost 2 bases at V and 0 bases at J; junction bases unmatched: 13. The germline V gene has CDR1 MNHEY and CDR2 SVGEGT. As DNA, the CDR3 is TGTGCCAGCAGTTACACCTCCCTCGACAGGGGATGGAGCACAGATACGCAGTATTTT. Amino acids: CASSYTSLDRGWSTDTQYF.

The chain combines TRBV6-8 with TRBJ1-2; 9 bases line up with TRBD1. V lost 7 bases, J lost 7 bases, and 7 bases stayed unmatched. Germline lookup yields CDR1 MNHGY and CDR2 SAAAGT. The length of the CDR3 is 13 residues. CDR3 DNA: TGTGCCAGCAAGAAAGGACAGGGGAGTGGCTACACCTTC. It is translated as CASKKGQGSGYTF.

Only a few counts were recorded for this clone. J is TRBJ1-4 and V is TRBV7-9; perhaps TRBD1 as D (5 bases). Trimming took off 2 bases at V and 8 bases at J, with 15 bases between the two ends. The CDR3 is 15 residues long. Germline assignment: CDR1 SEHNR and CDR2 FQNEAQ (reference sequence). The CDR3 sequence: CASSLSQGVNEKLFF. CDR3 DNA: TGTGCCAGCAGCTTAAGTCAAGGGGTTAACGAAAAACTGTTTTTT.

The chain links TRBV11-2 to TRBJ2-1; 15 nucleotides match TRBD2. The trim removed 7 bases at V and 8 bases at J, leaving 6 bases unmatched. In germline, CDR1 is SGHAT, CDR2 FQNNGV. CDR3 length equals 15 residues. The CDR3 DNA sequence: TGTGCCAGCACCAGGGGACTAGCGGGAGGAGATGAGCAGTTCTTC. This codes for CASTRGLAGGDEQFF.

CDR3 DNA: TGCGCCAGCAGCTTGGGGACTAGCGGGAGAGAAAATGAGCAGTTCTTC. Amino acids: CASSLGTSGRENEQFF. The chain couples TRBV5-1 to TRBJ2-1, with 13 bases lining up with TRBD2. Trimming cost V 0 bases and J 7 bases; bases outside gene matches: 4. Germline V CDR1 and CDR2: SGHRS, YFSETQ. The CDR3 is 16 residues long.

This clone has a single count. The chain couples TRBV19 to TRBJ1-3, with a possible D match to TRBD1 (5 bases). V was pared by 8 bases and J by 1 base, with 6 bases between. Per the germline V gene, CDR1 is LNHDA and CDR2 is SQIVND (reference sequence). The CDR3 loop spans 12 amino acids. The CDR3 protein is CASGASGNTIYF. The CDR3 DNA reads as TGTGCCAGTGGGGCTTCTGGAAACACCATATATTTT.

This clone has a single count. The J gene is TRBJ2-3, the V gene TRBV30; TRBD1 agrees at 8 bases. The CDR3 is made up of 15 amino acids. J lost 2 bases, V lost 0 bases, and 4 bases had no gene match. Germline CDR1 and CDR2: GTSNPN and SVGIG (reference sequence). For the CDR3, the DNA is TGTGCCTGGAGTGTAGGGACAGGACCCACAGATACGCAGTATTTT. Its protein is CAWSVGTGPTDTQYF.

V is TRBV5-6 and J is TRBJ1-2; D possibly corresponds to TRBD1 (5 bases). The CDR3 spans 17 residues. V was clipped by 4 bases and J by 4 bases, with 23 bases between them. Germline V lookup: CDR1 SGHDT, CDR2 YYEEEE. This CDR3 is CASSLNRVGTRGYGYTF. The CDR3 DNA reads TGTGCCAGCAGCCTGAACCGGGTAGGGACTAGAGGCTATGGCTACACCTTC. Supplemented by reference TRBV5-6 and TRBJ1-2, the full variable domain reads DAGVTQSPTHLIKTRGQQVTLRCSPKSGHDTVSWYQQALGQGPQFIFQYYEEEERQRGNFPDRFSGHQFPNYSSELNVNALLLGDSALYLCASSLNRVGTRGYGYTFGSGTRLTVV.

The CDR3 sequence: CASSPQGLAETQYF. The CDR3 coding sequence is TGTGCCAGCAGTCCACAGGGACTAGCAGAGACCCAGTACTTC. J is TRBJ2-5 and V is TRBV6-6; 9 bases map to TRBD2. Germline-derived CDR1 and CDR2 are MNHNY and SVGAGI (reference sequence). V lost 5 bases to trimming and J lost 4 bases; unmatched junction nucleotides: 5. The CDR3 contains 14 residues.

The table lists this clone with a few counts. The chain links TRBV19 to TRBJ1-5; TRBD1 aligns across 9 bases. CDR1 LNHDA and CDR2 SQIVND come from the germline V gene (reference sequence). The CDR3 sequence is 13 residues long. The J segment lost 6 bases and the V segment lost 4 bases, leaving 1 base of the junction unmatched. This chain's CDR3 is CASSTGQGQPQHF. The CDR3 DNA follows: TGTGCCAGTAGTACGGGACAGGGTCAGCCCCAGCATTTT. Complete variable domain (other parts from reference TRBV19 and TRBJ1-5): DGGITQSPKYLFRKEGQNVTLSCEQNLNHDAMYWYRQDPGQGLRLIYYSQIVNDFQKGDIAEGYSVSREKKESFPLTVTSAQKNPTAFYLCASSTGQGQPQHFGDGTRLSIL.

This chain connects TRBV5-5 to TRBJ2-1; D uncertain. V dropped 0 bases and J dropped 7 bases, with 11 bases sitting between them. The germline V gene encodes CDR1 SGHKS and CDR2 YYEKEE (reference sequence). The CDR3 length is 14 residues. In DNA form, the CDR3 reads TGTGCCAGCAGCTTGGTCCCAGGCGCGAATGAGCAGTTCTTC. Protein sequence: CASSLVPGANEQFF.

The chain is built from TRBV30 and TRBJ2-7; D not resolved. In germline, CDR1 is GTSNPN, CDR2 SVGIG (reference sequence). The CDR3 is 14 amino acids. The V end lost 1 base, the J end lost 0 bases, and 10 bases lay between the germline ends. CDR3 sequence: CAWSGKGGSYEQYF. The CDR3 nucleotides are TGTGCCTGGAGTGGTAAAGGCGGCTCCTACGAGCAGTACTTC. The full variable domain, with the rest looked up from reference TRBV30 and TRBJ2-7, is SQTIHQWPATLVQPVGSPLSLECTVEGTSNPNLYWYRQAAGRGLQLLFYSVGIGQISSEVPQNLSASRPQDRQFILSSKKLLLSDSGFYLCAWSGKGGSYEQYFGPGTRLTVT.

The gene calls are TRBV5-1 and TRBJ2-7; TRBD1 might be the D (6 bases). Looked up from germline, CDR1 is SGHRS and CDR2 is YFSETQ. V was cut by 4 bases and J by 0 bases, with 11 bases left in between. CDR3 size: 14 residues. CDR3 sequence: CASSPLGGSYEQYF. DNA of the CDR3: TGCGCCAGCAGCCCCCTAGGGGGCTCCTACGAGCAGTACTTC.

The chain is built from TRBV27 and TRBJ2-7; D not resolved. V shed 5 bases and J shed 10 bases, with 15 bases lying between them. CDR1 is MNHEY, CDR2 SMNVEV, per germline (reference sequence). The CDR3 spans 12 residues. This CDR3 reads CASSPLVGEQYF. Here the CDR3 DNA reads TGTGCCAGCAGTCCCCTGGTGGGCGAACAGTACTTC.

The table lists this clone with a count of one. This chain connects TRBV4-3 to TRBJ1-4; D ambiguous. V lost 3 bases and J 7 bases, leaving 9 bases between the germline ends. From germline, CDR1 is LGHNA and CDR2 YSLEER. The CDR3 is 13 residues long. CDR3 sequence: CASSHRGGEKLFF. The CDR3 DNA sequence: TGCGCCAGCAGCCACCGAGGAGGTGAAAAACTGTTTTTT.

The chain recombines TRBV30 with TRBJ2-3, with 7 bases identical to TRBD2. The CDR3 runs to 14 residues. Per the germline V gene, CDR1 is GTSNPN and CDR2 is SVGIG (reference sequence). V was pared by 8 bases and J by 2 bases, with 10 bases of the junction left unmatched. Here the CDR3 reads CAGIRGGLTDTQYF. The CDR3 DNA reads TGTGCCGGGATTCGGGGAGGGCTCACAGATACGCAGTATTTT.

This chain links TRBV2 with TRBJ2-1; no clear D. The germline V and J ends were trimmed by 8 bases and 5 bases, with 13 bases remaining between them. The germline CDR1 and CDR2 sequences are SNHLY and FYNNEI. The CDR3 is 13 amino acids. The CDR3 here is CASLIDSDNEQFF. CDR3 coding DNA: TGTGCCAGCCTAATCGACTCAGACAATGAGCAGTTCTTC. Supplemented by reference TRBV2 and TRBJ2-1, the full variable domain reads EPEVTQTPSHQVTQMGQEVILRCVPISNHLYFYWYRQILGQKVEFLVSFYNNEISEKSEIFDDQFSVERPDGSNFTLKIRSTKLEDSAMYFCASLIDSDNEQFFGPGTRLTVL.

This clone appeared once. The chain joins TRBV18 to TRBJ2-1; maybe TRBD2 (6 bases). The CDR3 runs to 15 residues. CDR1 KGHSH and CDR2 LQKENI come from the germline V gene. The V gene lost 6 bases and the J gene lost 0 bases, with 12 bases spanning the gap. CDR3 sequence (DNA): TGTGCCAGCTCCCCCCTCGGGGGCTCCTACAATGAGCAGTTCTTC. Its protein is CASSPLGGSYNEQFF.

This clone has just a few counts. The chain combines TRBV3-1 (or the pseudogene TRBV3-2) with TRBJ1-2; 8 bases map to TRBD1. CDR1 LGHDT and CDR2 YNNKEL come from the germline V gene (reference sequence). CDR3 length: 14 amino acids. The J segment lost 7 bases and the V segment lost 7 bases, leaving 11 bases of the junction unmatched. This CDR3 reads CASTSGQGGGGYTF. CDR3 sequence (DNA): TGTGCCAGCACCTCAGGACAGGGAGGTGGTGGCTACACCTTC.

V and J are TRBV4-3 and TRBJ1-1; D might be TRBD1 (5 bases). Germline V gene lookup returns CDR1 LGHNA and CDR2 YSLEER. The CDR3 length is 15 residues. V was cut by 1 base and J by 1 base, with 10 bases left in between. The CDR3 here is CASSQAGLGNTEAFF. The CDR3 nucleotides are TGCGCCAGCAGCCAAGCAGGGTTAGGGAACACTGAAGCTTTCTTT.

The V call is TRBV13, the J call TRBJ2-5, with 9 bases lining up with TRBD2. Germline lookup yields CDR1 PRHDT and CDR2 FYEKMQ (reference sequence). Unmatched junction bases numbered 7, after V lost 3 bases and J lost 5 bases. The CDR3 consists of 15 residues. DNA of the CDR3: TGTGCCAGCAGCTTGGTTAGCGGGAGAGGCGAGACCCAGTACTTC. The encoded protein is CASSLVSGRGETQYF.

The rearrangement uses TRBV3-1 (or the pseudogene TRBV3-2) and TRBJ2-7; D gene unclear. V lost 1 base, J lost 6 bases, and 10 bases lay in between. This CDR3 is 13 amino acids long. Germline V gene sequence: CDR1 LGHDT, CDR2 YNNKEL (reference sequence). The chain's CDR3 is CASSQVVRGEQYF. In nucleotides, the CDR3 is TGTGCCAGCAGCCAAGTGGTTAGAGGCGAGCAGTACTTC.

The chain uses TRBV11-2 and TRBJ2-7, with TRBD2 matching 12 bases. This CDR3 is built from 15 residues. The trim removed 3 bases at V and 4 bases at J, leaving 4 bases unmatched. Germline CDR1 and CDR2: SGHAT and FQNNGV. The CDR3 DNA follows: TGTGCCAGCAGCTTCCCAGGACTAGCGGGATACGAGCAGTACTTC. Its protein is CASSFPGLAGYEQYF.

The chain is built from TRBV10-3 and TRBJ2-7; D is perhaps TRBD1 (7 bases). This CDR3 contains 15 residues. The V end lost 7 bases, the J end lost 1 base, and 17 bases lay between the germline ends. CDR1 and CDR2 (germline): ENHRY, SYGVKD. The CDR3 region has the DNA TGTGCCATCACCGACAGGGAGGCGGGTTCCTACGAGCAGTACTTC. Residues: CAITDREAGSYEQYF.

The chain couples TRBV5-1 to TRBJ2-2; no clear D. CDR3 size: 13 residues. The germline CDR1 and CDR2 sequences are SGHRS and YFSETQ. Between the trimmed V and J ends, which lost 5 bases and 4 bases, there was a span of 9 bases. CDR3 in DNA: TGCGCCAGCAGTGGCCTTGGCACCGGGGAGCTGTTTTTT. Protein product: CASSGLGTGELFF.

This chain joins TRBV5-1 and TRBJ1-2; D is undetermined. V was trimmed by 3 bases and J by 5 bases, leaving 11 bases between them. The CDR3 length is 13 residues. Germline-derived CDR1 and CDR2 are SGHRS and YFSETQ. CDR3 sequence reads: CASSSGILYGYTF. In DNA form, the CDR3 reads TGCGCCAGCAGCTCCGGGATATTATATGGCTACACCTTC.

The chain uses TRBV28 and TRBJ1-1; no reliable D call. V was cut by 8 bases and J by 5 bases, with 18 bases left in between. The V gene's germline CDR1 is MDHEN and CDR2 SYDVKM. This CDR3 is 14 amino acids long. For the CDR3, the DNA is TGTGCCAGCCAAAACAGTCGATCCATTACTGAAGCTTTCTTT. It encodes CASQNSRSITEAFF.

The chain couples TRBV30 to TRBJ2-1; 11 nucleotides line up with TRBD2. The CDR3 spans 14 residues. Looked up from germline, CDR1 is GTSNPN and CDR2 is SVGIG (reference sequence). V gave up 1 base and J gave up 4 bases; unmatched junction bases: 0. CDR3 amino acids: CAWSGLAGYNEQFF. CDR3 sequence (DNA): TGTGCCTGGAGTGGACTAGCGGGATACAATGAGCAGTTCTTC.

The chain uses TRBV11-3 and TRBJ2-1; D perhaps matches TRBD1 (5 bases). The germline CDR1 and CDR2 sequences are SGHNT and YENEEA. V gave up 6 bases and J gave up 10 bases, with 16 bases separating them. The CDR3 runs to 13 residues. CDR3 in DNA: TGTGCCAGCAGTCTTTCCGGCAGGGTGGAGCAGTTCTTC. It yields the protein CASSLSGRVEQFF.